The clone carrying this T cell receptor (beta chain) was observed a few times. The antigen is unknown. The data derive from a study of post-analysis software for immune sequencing data. Turning to the study itself: The disease courses covered relapsing-remitting, secondary progressive and progressive-relapsing multiple sclerosis. The study's findings and limits: Patients had higher frequencies than controls of roughly 5 TRBV segments, including TRBV5-6, TRBV5-1 and TRBV20-1. Controls' normalized Chao1 diversity significantly exceeded that of multiple sclerosis patients.

The V end lost 5 bases, the J end lost 8 bases, and 21 bases lay between the germline ends. This CDR3 is 15 amino acids long. The germline gives CDR1 SGHTA, CDR2 FQGNSA. TCR beta libraries were prepared from cDNA with unique molecular identifiers. TCRdb re-derived calls from the PCR reads in MiXCR, one entry per CDR3 protein. The table shows some 690,000 distinct CDR3 sequences, with around 27% occurring only once. J is TRBJ1-2 and V is TRBV7-2; D possibly corresponds to TRBD1 (5 bases). This clonotype was sampled from a girl under 18 with multiple sclerosis. The sequencing input was blood. The CDR3 DNA follows: TGTGCCAGCAGCCAACCGGCTGGTGGGGGGTACGGCTACACCTTC. It codes for CASSQPAGGGYGYTF.